This TCR beta chain was captured in a study of TIL therapy for anti-PD-1-resistant metastatic lung cancer. As for this clone: Its antigen remains unidentified.

This was the immunoSEQ v3 assay. Repertoires were generated with immunoSEQ multiplex PCR, while TCRdb's copy carries only in-frame clones and drops some. This table holds some 970 clones, less than 80% found once. Study observations and caveats: Many TIL product clones were absent from baseline tumor, suggesting clonal contraction. Patients were highly selected, enriched for treatment-naive, never-smoker and oncogene-addicted cases.

As to time point: pre-treatment sample, taken before nivolumab and TIL therapy. The tumor samples were excised metastases, mostly pleural nodules or supraclavicular lymph nodes. Here the sequenced sample was tumor tissue, taken at baseline. This clonotype was obtained from a person between 25 and 79 years old with non-small cell lung cancer.

Here the CDR3 DNA reads TGTGCCAGCAGCTTGAATGCTGGGGGTGCACCCCTCCACTTT. Amino acid sequence: CASSLNAGGAPLHF. The V and J genes are TRBV7-9 and TRBJ1-6, with a possible D match to TRBD1 (5 bases). The CDR3 is 14 amino acids. Per the germline V gene, CDR1 is SEHNR and CDR2 is FQNEAQ (reference sequence). The ends were cut back, 3 bases at V and 11 bases at J, with 14 bases in the middle.